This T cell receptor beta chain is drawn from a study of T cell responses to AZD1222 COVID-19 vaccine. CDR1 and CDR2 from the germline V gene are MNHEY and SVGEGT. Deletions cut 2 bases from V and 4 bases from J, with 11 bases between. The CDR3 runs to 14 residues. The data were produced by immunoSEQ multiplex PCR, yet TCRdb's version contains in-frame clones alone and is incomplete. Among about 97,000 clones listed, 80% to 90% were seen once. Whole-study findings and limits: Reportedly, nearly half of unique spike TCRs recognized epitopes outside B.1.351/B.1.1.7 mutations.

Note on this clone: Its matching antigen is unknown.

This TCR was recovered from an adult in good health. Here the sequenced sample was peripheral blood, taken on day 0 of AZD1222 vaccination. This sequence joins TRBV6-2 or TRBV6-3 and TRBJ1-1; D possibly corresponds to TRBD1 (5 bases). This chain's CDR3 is CASSYGGDRTEAFF. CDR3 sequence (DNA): TGTGCCAGCAGTTACGGGGGAGACCGCACTGAAGCTTTCTTT.